These T cell receptor beta chains were read from a single sample in a study of the immune and genomic landscape of osteosarcoma. The table came from immunoSEQ multiplex PCR; TCRdb's copy has only in-frame clones and leaves some out. The table includes about 2,800 clones, around 82% detected once. The sequencing sample was made of metastatic tumor tissue from the lung. These receptor sequences come from a woman younger than 35 with osteosarcoma. The CDR3 runs from the conserved cysteine through the conserved F or W.

j_call v_call cdr3_length cdr3_aa
TRBJ1-1 TRBV6-5 16 CASSYSDGGLGTEAFF
TRBJ2-1 TRBV27 12 CASSFARREQFF
TRBJ1-1 TRBV5-6 14 CASSFGTGKTEAFF
TRBJ2-3 TRBV30 15 CAWRVGGGNTDTQYF
TRBJ2-2 TRBV2 17 CASSELSGGTNTGELFF
TRBJ1-6 TRBV30 15 CAWALLDRENSPLHF
TRBJ1-1 TRBV4-1 15 CASSQDDRDDFEAFF
TRBJ2-5 TRBV7-3 15 CASSLIAGSQETQYF
TRBJ1-2 TRBV10-3 12 CASQSPPYGYTF
TRBJ2-3 TRBV4-2 18 CASSQGAGFGGGADTQYF
TRBJ2-1 TRBV2 14 CASSRDRGGNEQFF
TRBJ1-4 TRBV5-1 15 CASKTGGARNEKLFF
TRBJ2-1 TRBV5-4 17 CASSPGTSGAFYNEQFF
TRBJ2-3 TRBV19 16 CASSPRPGQGPDTQYF
TRBJ1-4 TRBV15 15 CATSRKGGLFEKLFF
TRBJ1-5 TRBV6-6 11 CASSSRGAQHF
TRBJ1-1 TRBV6-5 15 CASSGRTGMNTEAFF
TRBJ1-6 TRBV7-2 15 CASSVRGTINSPLHF
TRBJ2-1 TRBV10-1 13 CASSEPSRLEQFF
TRBJ2-2 TRBV6-1 17 CASSGRLAGGPGGELFF
TRBJ1-1 TRBV7-8 14 CASSFLTPNTEAFF
TRBJ1-2 TRBV5-1 17 CASSWWVPLVRGNGYTF
TRBJ1-6 TRBV30 14 CAWKQSLWDSPLHF
TRBJ2-5 TRBV7-2 14 CASSYRTPKETQYF
TRBJ2-2 TRBV9 16 CASSVVPAGATGELFF
TRBJ1-3 TRBV29-1 14 CSVPGDFSGNTIYF
TRBJ1-5 TRBV15 19 CATSRDLFLLRRGNQPQHF
TRBJ2-2 TRBV11-2 17 CASSQRPPNADTGELFF
TRBJ1-1 TRBV6-1 13 CASSVGTRGDAFF
TRBJ1-3 TRBV19 17 CASSIDGSQYSGNTIYF
TRBJ1-4 TRBV7-9 15 CASSWPSTTNEKLFF
TRBJ2-3 TRBV4-1 16 CASSEGLASYTDTQYF
TRBJ1-2 TRBV6-1 12 CASSLFRLPYTF
TRBJ1-3 TRBV30 11 CAWDPGNTIYF
TRBJ2-5 TRBV14 13 CASSQAQGGTQYF
TRBJ2-3 TRBV10-1 14 CARTVPPHTDTQYF
TRBJ1-5 TRBV30 15 CAWSGPGSYNQPQHF
TRBJ1-1 TRBV4-3 14 CASSQDRGNTEAFF
TRBJ2-5 TRBV7-5 15 CARSLLVMARETQYF
TRBJ2-3 TRBV12-5 14 CASGLGASTDTQYF
TRBJ2-7 TRBV5-5 15 CASSSLAGGAYEQYF
TRBJ1-1 TRBV25-1 12 CASSEAGTEAFF
TRBJ2-6 TRBV5-1 15 CASSSQGYGANVLTF
TRBJ2-1 TRBV7-3 13 CASSSGSDNEQFF
TRBJ2-1 TRBV27 15 CASSRGGSSYNEQFF
TRBJ1-1 TRBV19 11 CASSIKAEAFF
TRBJ1-1 TRBV5-6 15 CASSSSGTGFTEAFF
TRBJ2-7 TRBV6-5 14 CASTPPGLFSEQYF
TRBJ1-2 TRBV7-2 15 CASSLAPTTTVGYTF
TRBJ2-7 TRBV7-6 13 CASSNRESYEQYF
TRBJ1-1 TRBV2 15 CASSEQGGRYTEAFF
TRBJ1-2 TRBV5-1 14 CASSLGDRLTGYTF
TRBJ1-2 TRBV2 15 CASSLPGAENDGYTF
TRBJ1-1 TRBV29-1 16 CSVLTGTGGLHTEAFF
TRBJ2-7 TRBV4-2 19 CASSQVESLAGGLTYEQYF